These 26 T cell receptor beta chains share one sample of origin, sequenced in a study of beta chain features in type 1 diabetes. Sequencing targeted expressed TCRB transcripts, as all isolated RNA had been reverse transcribed. The table came from immunoSEQ multiplex PCR; TCRdb's copy has only in-frame clones and leaves some out. The data show 300,000 to 450,000 clones, roughly 12% seen once. Material for sequencing was naive CD4+ T cells from blood. The receptors stem from a man in his late teens or twenties in good health.

This clone was recorded a few times. CDR3 sequence reads: CASTSLSDRSKNIQYF. The CDR3 DNA reads as TGTGCCAGCACCTCCCTTTCGGACAGGTCCAAAAACATTCAGTACTTC. The V gene is TRBV11-2, the J gene TRBJ2-4; 7 positions agree with TRBD1. Germline loops: CDR1 SGHAT, CDR2 FQNNGV. V lost 7 bases and J lost 2; bases outside the gene matches: 11. The length of the CDR3 is 16 residues.

This clone was seen only a few times. The chain is built from TRBV6-5 and TRBJ2-4; D might be TRBD1 (7 bases). CDR3 length: 13 residues. The ends were cut back, 6 bases at V and 9 bases at J, with 15 bases in the middle. CDR1 is MNHEY, CDR2 SVGAGI, per germline. CDR3 protein: CASRAGQPPIQYF. CDR3 in DNA: TGTGCCAGCAGGGCGGGACAGCCCCCCATTCAGTACTTC.

V gene TRBV29-1 combines with J gene TRBJ1-2, with 7 bases lining up with TRBD1. The trim removed 7 bases at V and 5 bases at J, leaving 4 bases unmatched. This CDR3 has 11 residues. CDR1 SQVTM and CDR2 ANQGSEA come from the germline V gene. The CDR3 nucleotides read TGCAGCGACCAGACAGGGTATGGCTACACCTTC. As protein: CSDQTGYGYTF.

V gene TRBV7-8 combines with J gene TRBJ2-5; the match to TRBD2 covers 10 bases. This CDR3 is built from 16 residues. V lost 3 bases and J lost 4; bases outside the gene matches: 8. Germline assignment: CDR1 SGHVS and CDR2 FQNEAQ. CDR3 sequence: CASSFRAGGLGETQYF. CDR3 bases: TGTGCCAGCAGCTTCCGAGCGGGAGGGCTAGGAGAGACCCAGTACTTC.

The chain is built from TRBV9 and TRBJ2-7, with 9 bases fitting TRBD2. The junction had 13 bases not matched to a gene; V was cut back by 4 bases and J by 5 bases. This CDR3 has 16 amino acids. CDR1 is SGDLS and CDR2 is YYNGEE in the germline V gene. CDR3 sequence reads: CASSPAGTSKHNEQYF. The CDR3 bases are TGTGCCAGCAGCCCTGCCGGGACTAGCAAACACAACGAGCAGTACTTC.

The V and J genes are TRBV27 and TRBJ2-4; D gene unclear. The length of the CDR3 is 14 residues. Trimming pared 2 bases from V and 6 bases from J, leaving 11 bases between. Germline V gives CDR1 MNHEY, CDR2 SMNVEV (reference sequence). CDR3: CASSLVGFGNIQYF. The CDR3 bases are TGTGCCAGCAGTTTAGTCGGGTTTGGAAACATTCAGTACTTC.

The chain couples TRBV25-1 to TRBJ2-1; 9 bases are a match to TRBD2. The ends lost 0 bases at V and 9 bases at J; junction bases unmatched: 9. Germline values: CDR1 MGHDK, CDR2 SYGVNS. The CDR3 totals 16 residues. The CDR3 DNA follows: TGTGCCAGCAGTGAATATCTTAGCGGGAGATCTGGTGAGCAGTTCTTC. The encoded protein is CASSEYLSGRSGEQFF.

This clone was seen a few times. This sequence joins TRBV7-3 and TRBJ2-3; D is perhaps TRBD2 (5 bases). V was cut by 5 bases and J by 5 bases, with 14 bases left in between. The CDR3 extends over 14 amino acids. Germline lookup yields CDR1 SGHTA and CDR2 FQGTGA. Here the CDR3 reads CASSRGVGVDTQYF. The CDR3 nucleotides are TGTGCCAGCAGCCGGGGAGTTGGGGTAGATACGCAGTATTTT.

J is TRBJ2-2 and V is TRBV7-9; no reliable D call. Trimming removed 1 base from V and 7 bases from J, with 4 bases in between. The CDR3 spans 12 residues. CDR1 and CDR2 from the germline V gene are SEHNR and FQNEAQ (reference sequence). CDR3 sequence (DNA): TGTGCCAGCAGCTTAGTACTCGGGGAGCTGTTTTTT. Amino acid sequence: CASSLVLGELFF. Full variable domain (rest looked up from reference TRBV7-9 and TRBJ2-2): DTGVSQNPRHKITKRGQNVTFRCDPISEHNRLYWYRQTLGQGPEFLTYFQNEAQLEKSRLLSDRFSAERPKGSFSTLEIQRTEQGDSAMYLCASSLVLGELFFGEGSRLTVL.

V and J are TRBV28 and TRBJ2-1, with D possibly being TRBD1 (6 bases). The CDR3 is made up of 15 amino acids. CDR1 is MDHEN and CDR2 is SYDVKM in the germline V gene. Trimming took 2 bases from V and 8 from J, leaving 16 bases between them. CDR3 coding DNA: TGTGCCAGCAGTTTACAGGGGACGGCGGTTTATGAGCAGTTCTTC. Its translation is CASSLQGTAVYEQFF.

This clone showed up many times. V and J are TRBV4-2 and TRBJ1-1; D gene ambiguous. The CDR3 totals 13 residues. The V gene lost 0 bases and the J gene lost 7 bases, with 9 bases spanning the gap. The germline V gene has CDR1 LGHNA and CDR2 YNFKEQ. CDR3 nucleotides: TGTGCCAGCAGCCAAGATTACACCATTGAAGCTTTCTTT. Translating it yields CASSQDYTIEAFF.

The chain joins TRBV27 to TRBJ2-3, with 8 bases identical to TRBD2. Germline V gene data show CDR1 as MNHEY and CDR2 as SMNVEV (reference sequence). V was clipped by 5 bases and J by 8 bases; unmatched bases: 12. The CDR3 runs to 15 residues. The CDR3 protein is CASSLASGFESTQYF. The CDR3 coding sequence is TGTGCCAGCAGTCTGGCTAGCGGGTTTGAAAGTACGCAGTATTTT.

The CDR3 reads CASSHTDREQYF. The DNA of the CDR3 is TGTGCCAGCAGCCATACAGATCGCGAGCAGTACTTC. The V gene is TRBV7-6, the J gene TRBJ2-7, with no clear D. The CDR3 length is 12 residues. Trimming pared 5 bases from V and 6 bases from J, leaving 11 bases between. The germline V gene has CDR1 SGHVS and CDR2 FNYEAQ.

Many counts were recorded for this clone. The rearrangement uses TRBV4-3 and TRBJ2-4, with TRBD2 identical over 8 bases. CDR1 is LGHNA, CDR2 YSLEER, per germline. Germline trimming cut 6 bases from V and 6 bases from J; bases unmatched to any gene: 16. There are 17 residues in the CDR3. The CDR3 DNA follows: TGCGCCAGCAGTCCCAAAGCCCCGGGACTAGGGACAAACATTCAGTACTTC. It codes for CASSPKAPGLGTNIQYF.

This clone was seen a few times. The rearrangement joins TRBV9 to TRBJ2-7; tentatively, D is TRBD1 (6 bases). Germline CDR1 reads SGDLS; CDR2 reads YYNGEE. The CDR3 runs to 16 residues. The V end lost 2 bases, the J end lost 3 bases, and 18 bases lay between the germline ends. The DNA for the CDR3 is TGTGCCAGCAGCGTCCCCCTCCGGACAGTACTCTACGAGCAGTACTTC. Translated, it gives CASSVPLRTVLYEQYF.

In this sample, this clone turned up a few times. The CDR3 sequence is CASIGQGNEKLFF. The CDR3 region has the DNA TGTGCCAGCATTGGACAGGGTAATGAAAAACTGTTTTTT. V and J are TRBV28 and TRBJ1-4, with TRBD1 identical over 8 bases. Germline V CDR1 and CDR2: MDHEN, SYDVKM. V dropped 7 bases and J dropped 4; count of bases not matched to a gene: 2. The CDR3 totals 13 residues.

The V and J genes are TRBV19 and TRBJ2-1, with 9 bases lining up with TRBD2. This CDR3 contains 14 residues. The J segment lost 8 bases and the V segment lost 3 bases, leaving 5 bases of the junction unmatched. CDR1 is LNHDA, CDR2 SQIVND, per germline (reference sequence). The CDR3 DNA sequence: TGTGCCAGTAGTATTTCGGGACTAGCTCATGAGCAGTTCTTC. Its protein product is CASSISGLAHEQFF.

This sequence joins TRBV9 and TRBJ2-2; 10 bases line up with TRBD2. The germline CDR1 and CDR2 sequences are SGDLS and YYNGEE. This CDR3 is 15 amino acids long. The V and J ends lost 1 base and 5 bases, in that order; junction bases with no gene match: 2. The CDR3 is CASSVSGGATGELFF. CDR3 DNA: TGTGCCAGCAGCGTAAGCGGGGGGGCGACCGGGGAGCTGTTTTTT.

This sequence joins TRBV6-5 and TRBJ1-4, with D possibly TRBD1 on 6 matching bases. V was clipped by 0 bases and J by 8 bases, with 13 bases between them. The germline gives CDR1 MNHEY, CDR2 SVGAGI. The CDR3 loop spans 15 amino acids. The CDR3: CASSYSGTKMEKLFF. CDR3 DNA sequence: TGTGCCAGCAGTTACTCCGGGACAAAGATGGAAAAACTGTTTTTT.

This clone was seen once. The chain combines TRBV6-5 with TRBJ2-7, with D hard to call. Germline CDR1 reads MNHEY; CDR2 reads SVGAGI. The CDR3 is made up of 12 amino acids. Deletions cut 6 bases from V and 3 bases from J, with 9 bases between. CDR3 residues: CASSPTGYEQYF. Here the CDR3 DNA reads TGTGCCAGCAGCCCCACCGGCTACGAGCAGTACTTC.

The chain couples TRBV9 to TRBJ2-2; 7 bases map to TRBD2. Germline-derived CDR1 and CDR2 are SGDLS and YYNGEE. CDR3 length: 16 residues. Trimming took 4 bases from V and 2 from J; bases not matched to a gene: 8. CDR3 nucleotide sequence: TGTGCCAGCAGCCCCGGCGGGGGAGATAACACCGGGGAGCTGTTTTTT. It codes for CASSPGGGDNTGELFF.

The rearrangement links TRBV5-1 to TRBJ2-7, with D perhaps TRBD1 (5 bases). The CDR3 covers 16 residues. V lost 2 bases to trimming and J lost 0 bases, with 15 bases between them. Germline V gives CDR1 SGHRS, CDR2 YFSETQ. The CDR3, as DNA: TGCGCCAGCAGCTTCCTCACAGGCTTGAGCTCCTACGAGCAGTACTTC. Protein sequence: CASSFLTGLSSYEQYF.

This clone was observed a handful of times. The chain recombines TRBV30 with TRBJ1-1, with D unclear. The V and J ends lost 3 bases and 4 bases respectively, with 15 bases between them. The CDR3 runs 14 residues. Germline loops: CDR1 GTSNPN, CDR2 SVGIG (reference sequence). The CDR3, as DNA: TGTGCCTGGAGGTCGCTCCCTACCACCACTGAAGCTTTCTTT. Its translation: CAWRSLPTTTEAFF.

This chain links TRBV29-1 with TRBJ1-1, with 10 bases fitting TRBD1. CDR3 size: 13 residues. V gave up 6 bases and J gave up 0 bases; unmatched junction bases: 1. CDR1 SQVTM and CDR2 ANQGSEA come from the germline V gene. The CDR3: CSVGTGVNTEAFF. The CDR3 DNA reads as TGCAGCGTAGGGACAGGGGTGAACACTGAAGCTTTCTTT.

Written as DNA, the CDR3 is TGTGCCAGCAGTCGAGAGACGGCGGCTAACTATGGCTACACCTTC. It encodes CASSRETAANYGYTF. The chain uses TRBV28 and TRBJ1-2, with D unresolved. V was clipped by 5 bases and J by 0 bases, with 13 bases between them. CDR1 is MDHEN and CDR2 is SYDVKM in the germline V gene. This CDR3 comprises 15 residues.

The chain recombines TRBV30 with TRBJ1-4; TRBD1 matches 11 bases. Germline trimming cut 1 base from V and 4 bases from J; bases unmatched to any gene: 5. From germline, CDR1 is GTSNPN and CDR2 SVGIG (reference sequence). This CDR3 contains 16 residues. CDR3 region: CAWSGTGGIGNEKLFF. The CDR3 DNA reads as TGTGCCTGGAGTGGGACAGGGGGCATTGGTAATGAAAAACTGTTTTTT.